Below, 5 T cell receptor beta chains from the same sample are listed, as sequenced in a study of early T cells in non-severe SARS-CoV-2 infection. TCRdb fed the 5' RACE reads into MiXCR, producing one record per CDR3 protein. The sample yields some 60,000 distinct CDR3 sequences, under 10% seen once. The sequencing input was whole blood. The receptors were gathered from an adult who was a healthcare worker with PCR-confirmed SARS-CoV-2 infection or an uninfected control (not recorded which).

This clonotype occurred many times. The chain carries TRBV5-1 and TRBJ1-4, with a weak D call TRBD1 (5 bases). The germline CDR1 and CDR2 sequences are SGHRS and YFSETQ. The CDR3 is 14 residues long. Deletions cut 4 bases from V and 3 bases from J, with 10 bases between. CDR3 coding DNA: TGCGCCAGCAGCGTGGGACGGTCTAATGAAAAACTGTTTTTT. This codes for CASSVGRSNEKLFF.

This clonotype was found a few times. The CDR3 is CASITGTSDMNTEAFF. CDR3 sequence (DNA): TGTGCCAGCATCACAGGGACAAGCGACATGAACACTGAAGCTTTCTTT. The chain uses TRBV12-3 or TRBV12-4 and TRBJ1-1; perhaps TRBD1 as D (6 bases). Deletions cut 7 bases from V and 0 bases from J, with 18 bases between. This CDR3 spans 16 amino acids.

This clonotype was found a few times. This sequence joins TRBV20-1 and TRBJ1-1, with 7 bases lining up with TRBD1. CDR3 length: 14 amino acids. Germline V CDR1 and CDR2: DFQATT, SNEGSKA (reference sequence). The ends lost 0 bases at V and 10 bases at J; junction bases unmatched: 11. CDR3 nucleotide sequence: TGCAGTGCTAGAGATCGCGGGACAGATAACGTAGCTTTCTTT. Amino acid sequence: CSARDRGTDNVAFF.

In its sample, this clonotype was seen many times. V usage is TRBV20-1 and J usage is TRBJ2-5, with TRBD1 identical over 12 bases. The length of the CDR3 is 14 residues. V lost 5 bases, J lost 4 bases, and 5 bases stayed unmatched. Germline-derived CDR1 and CDR2 are DFQATT and SNEGSKA (reference sequence). CDR3 nucleotides: TGCAGTGCTTCCGGGACAGGGGGCATAGAGACCCAGTACTTC. Amino acid sequence: CSASGTGGIETQYF.

The sample holds a few counts of this clonotype. V and J are TRBV2 and TRBJ2-7, with 12 bases aligning to TRBD2. V gave up 3 bases and J gave up 3 bases; unmatched junction bases: 6. The CDR3 length is 16 residues. The V gene's germline CDR1 is SNHLY and CDR2 FYNNEI. The CDR3 bases are TGTGCCAGCAGTGATCCAGCGGGACTAGCGGGCTACGAGCAGTACTTC. It translates to CASSDPAGLAGYEQYF.